This TCR beta chain comes out of a study of technical replicates of blood from a handful of donors. Produced via immunoSEQ multiplex PCR; TCRdb's table is partial and in-frame only. The data show 45,000 to 60,000 clones, with roughly 95% seen just once and about 3% held by the top ten. The CDR3 consists of 12 residues. Germline lookup yields CDR1 KGHSH and CDR2 LQKENI. V was pared by 4 bases and J by 2 bases, with 6 bases between. The sample comprised PBMCs. This TCR was sampled from a human donor in good health. Some clones in this sample may be carry-over from other donors' samples. This chain links TRBV18 with TRBJ2-7; D possibly corresponds to TRBD1 (5 bases). CDR3 coding DNA: TGTGCCAGCTCACGGGGCCCCTACGAGCAGTACTTC. Translated: CASSRGPYEQYF.